What follows describes a single TCR beta chain. Its antigen remains unidentified. The CDR3 runs 13 residues. The V end was cut by 1 base, the J end by 2 bases, with 6 bases between. Germline V gene lookup returns CDR1 SGHDN and CDR2 FVKESK. Profiled with immunoSEQ multiplex PCR; TCRdb holds only in-frame clones, not every one. The data show roughly 19,000 clones, with roughly 80% seen just once and 14% held by the top ten. The sample belongs to a study of OX40 agonist ivuxolimab in advanced cancers. As for the study in general: At 0.01 to 10 mg/kg, ivuxolimab was administered intravenously to patients every 2 weeks. Study-wide findings and caveats: The CD4+ and CD8+ T cells in the blood had expanded clonally by week 6 at 0.1 to 3.0 mg/kg. The 0.1-3.0 mg/kg partial responders had among the lowest clonal expansion. Among expanded peripheral T cells, antigen specificity went undetermined.

The specimen comprised CD4+ or CD8+ T cells sorted from blood, sampled in a trial of the OX40 agonist ivuxolimab. This receptor was taken from an adult with an advanced solid tumor such as melanoma, head and neck, liver or kidney cancer. This sequence joins TRBV14 and TRBJ2-7; D remains unclear. CDR3 nucleotide sequence: TGTGCCAGCAGCCAAGGCCTTACCTACGAGCAGTACTTC. Protein: CASSQGLTYEQYF.